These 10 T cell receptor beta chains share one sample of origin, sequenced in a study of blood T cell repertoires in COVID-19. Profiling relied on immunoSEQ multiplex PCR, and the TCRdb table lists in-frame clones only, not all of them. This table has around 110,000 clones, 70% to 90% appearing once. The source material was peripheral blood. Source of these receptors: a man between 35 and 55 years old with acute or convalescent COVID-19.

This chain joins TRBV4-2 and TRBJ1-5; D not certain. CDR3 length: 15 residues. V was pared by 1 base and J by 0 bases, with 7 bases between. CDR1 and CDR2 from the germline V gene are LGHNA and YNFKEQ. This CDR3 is CASSQGADSNQPQHF. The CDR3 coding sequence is TGTGCCAGCAGCCAAGGGGCCGATAGCAATCAGCCCCAGCATTTT.

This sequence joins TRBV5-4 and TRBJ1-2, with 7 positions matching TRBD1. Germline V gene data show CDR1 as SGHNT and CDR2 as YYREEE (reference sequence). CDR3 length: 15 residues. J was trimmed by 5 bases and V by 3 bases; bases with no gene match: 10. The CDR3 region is CASSSGGTAGYGYTF. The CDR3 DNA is TGTGCCAGCAGCTCGGGGGGGACAGCGGGATATGGCTACACCTTC.

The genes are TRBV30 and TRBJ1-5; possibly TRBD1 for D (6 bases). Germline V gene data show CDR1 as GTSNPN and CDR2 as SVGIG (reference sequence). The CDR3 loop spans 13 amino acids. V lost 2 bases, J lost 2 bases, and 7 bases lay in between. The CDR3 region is CAWSKGGNQPQHF. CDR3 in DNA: TGTGCCTGGAGTAAGGGGGGCAATCAGCCCCAGCATTTT.

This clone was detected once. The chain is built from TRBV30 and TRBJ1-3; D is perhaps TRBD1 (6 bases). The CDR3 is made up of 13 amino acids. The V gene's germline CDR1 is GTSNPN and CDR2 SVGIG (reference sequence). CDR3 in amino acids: CAGSGGPGNTIYF. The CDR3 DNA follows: TGTGCGGGAAGCGGGGGGCCCGGAAACACCATATATTTT.

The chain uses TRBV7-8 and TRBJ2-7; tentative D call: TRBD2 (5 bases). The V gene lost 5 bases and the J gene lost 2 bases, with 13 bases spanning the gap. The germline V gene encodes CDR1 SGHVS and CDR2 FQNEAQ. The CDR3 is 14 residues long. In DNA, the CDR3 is TGTGCCAGCAGCCTTCCCGGGGAACCCTACGAGCAGTACTTC. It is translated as CASSLPGEPYEQYF.

The CDR3 DNA follows: TGTGCCAGCAGCAGCGGGACAGGGGGGACTGAAGCTTTCTTT. Protein sequence: CASSSGTGGTEAFF. The V and J genes are TRBV5-4 and TRBJ1-1, with TRBD1 matching 11 bases. Trimming removed 4 bases from V and 5 bases from J; junction bases left unmatched: 4. Per the germline V gene, CDR1 is SGHNT and CDR2 is YYREEE (reference sequence). CDR3 size: 14 residues.

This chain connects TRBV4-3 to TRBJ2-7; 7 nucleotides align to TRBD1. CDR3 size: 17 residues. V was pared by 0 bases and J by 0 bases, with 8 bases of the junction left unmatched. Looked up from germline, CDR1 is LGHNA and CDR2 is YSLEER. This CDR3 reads CASSQDVTGASSYEQYF. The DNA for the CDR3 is TGCGCCAGCAGCCAAGACGTCACAGGGGCGAGCTCCTACGAGCAGTACTTC.

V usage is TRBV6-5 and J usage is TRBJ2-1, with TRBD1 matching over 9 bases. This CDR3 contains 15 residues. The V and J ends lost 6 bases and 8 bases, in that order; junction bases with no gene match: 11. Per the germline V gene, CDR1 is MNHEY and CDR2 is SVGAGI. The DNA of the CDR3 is TGTGCCAGCAGCGCCCTTGGGACAGGGATCCATGAGCAGTTCTTC. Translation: CASSALGTGIHEQFF.

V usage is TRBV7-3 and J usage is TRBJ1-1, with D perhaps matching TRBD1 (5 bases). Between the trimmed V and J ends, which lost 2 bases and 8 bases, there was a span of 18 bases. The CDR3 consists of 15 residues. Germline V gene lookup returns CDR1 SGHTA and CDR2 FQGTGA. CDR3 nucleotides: TGTGCCAGCAGCTTATACCAGGGATCCGTCGGGGAAGCTTTCTTT. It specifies CASSLYQGSVGEAFF.

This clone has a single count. DNA for the CDR3: TGTGCCACCAGGGGGAGCGCCTCCTACAATGAGCAGTTCTTC. Translating gives CATRGSASYNEQFF. The V gene is TRBV5-4, the J gene TRBJ2-1, with 7 bases aligning to TRBD1. The CDR3 is 14 residues long. The ends lost 9 bases at V and 0 bases at J; junction bases unmatched: 6. Germline V gene sequence: CDR1 SGHNT, CDR2 YYREEE (reference sequence). The variable domain in full, completed from reference TRBV5-4 and TRBJ2-1, reads ETGVTQSPTHLIKTRGQQVTLRCSSQSGHNTVSWYQQALGQGPQFIFQYYREEENGRGNFPPRFSGLQFPNYSSELNVNALELDDSALYLCATRGSASYNEQFFGPGTRLTVL.